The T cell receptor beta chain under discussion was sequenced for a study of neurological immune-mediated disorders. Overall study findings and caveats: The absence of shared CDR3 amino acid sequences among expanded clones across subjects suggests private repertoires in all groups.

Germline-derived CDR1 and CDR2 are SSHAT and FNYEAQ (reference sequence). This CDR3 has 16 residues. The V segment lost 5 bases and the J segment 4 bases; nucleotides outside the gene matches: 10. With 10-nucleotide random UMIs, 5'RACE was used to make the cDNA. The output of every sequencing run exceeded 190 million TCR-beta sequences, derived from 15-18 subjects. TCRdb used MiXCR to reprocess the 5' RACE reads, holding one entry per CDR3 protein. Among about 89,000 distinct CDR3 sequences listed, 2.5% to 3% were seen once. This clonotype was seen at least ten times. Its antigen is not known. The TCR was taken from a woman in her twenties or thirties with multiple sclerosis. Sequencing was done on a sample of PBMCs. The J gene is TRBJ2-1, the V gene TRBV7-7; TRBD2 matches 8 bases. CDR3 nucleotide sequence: TGTGCCAGCAGCCGAGACAATAGCGGGATATACAATGAGCAGTTCTTC. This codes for CASSRDNSGIYNEQFF.